The text below deals with one TCR beta chain. This sample is drawn from a study of tissue T cells after allogeneic stem cell transplantation. Libraries were prepared by immunoSEQ multiplex PCR; TCRdb keeps only in-frame clonotypes and omits some of them. The sample has some 5,000 clones; 60% to 80% are singletons. Source: duodenal tissue, taken at autopsy. This receptor was obtained from a female patient between 18 and 50 years old with steroid-refractory graft-versus-host disease after an allogeneic stem cell transplant. T cells may partly derive from the graft donor.

CDR3 bases: TGTGCCAGCAGGTCAGGGGCAATGAACACTGAAGCTTTCTTT. It codes for CASRSGAMNTEAFF. The rearrangement uses TRBV6-5 and TRBJ1-1; D might be TRBD1 (6 bases). V was cut by 6 bases and J by 0 bases, with 11 bases left in between. CDR3 length: 14 residues. Looked up from germline, CDR1 is MNHEY and CDR2 is SVGAGI.